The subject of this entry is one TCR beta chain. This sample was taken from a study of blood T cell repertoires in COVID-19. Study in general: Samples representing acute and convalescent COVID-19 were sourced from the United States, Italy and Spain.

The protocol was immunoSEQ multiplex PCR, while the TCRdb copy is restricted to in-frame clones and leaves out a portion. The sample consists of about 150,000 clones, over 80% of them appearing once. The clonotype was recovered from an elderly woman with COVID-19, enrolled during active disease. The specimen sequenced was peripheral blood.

The CDR3 DNA reads TGTGCCAGCCGCGGGACTAGCGGGAGTGCAGATACGCAGTATTTT. Its protein is CASRGTSGSADTQYF. This rearrangement joins TRBV28 to TRBJ2-3; 14 nucleotides agree with TRBD2. With 8 bases clipped from V and 4 bases from J, the junction kept 5 bases outside the gene matches. The germline gives CDR1 MDHEN, CDR2 SYDVKM. CDR3 length equals 15 residues.